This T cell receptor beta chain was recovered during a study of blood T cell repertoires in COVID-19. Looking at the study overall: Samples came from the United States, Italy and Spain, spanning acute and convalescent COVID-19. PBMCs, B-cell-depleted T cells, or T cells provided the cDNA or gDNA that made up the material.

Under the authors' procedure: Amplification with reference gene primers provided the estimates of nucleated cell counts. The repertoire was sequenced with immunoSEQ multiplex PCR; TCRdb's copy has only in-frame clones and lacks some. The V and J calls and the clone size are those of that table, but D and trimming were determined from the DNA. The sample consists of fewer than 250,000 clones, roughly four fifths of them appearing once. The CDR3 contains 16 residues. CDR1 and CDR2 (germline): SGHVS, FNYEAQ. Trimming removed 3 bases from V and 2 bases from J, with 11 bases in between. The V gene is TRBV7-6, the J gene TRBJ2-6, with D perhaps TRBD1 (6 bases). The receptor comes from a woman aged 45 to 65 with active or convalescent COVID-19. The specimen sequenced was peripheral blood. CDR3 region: CASSFAAGAGANVLTF. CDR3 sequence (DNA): TGTGCCAGCAGCTTCGCCGCAGGGGCTGGGGCCAACGTCCTGACTTTC.